The 8 T cell receptor beta chains below all came from one sample that was sequenced in a study of CD8 T cells in ankylosing spondylitis. TCRdb re-analysed the 5' RACE reads in MiXCR, keeping a single row per CDR3 protein. This table holds 250,000 to 350,000 distinct CDR3 sequences, around 20% found once. The sequencing sample was made of blood, either unsorted or a sorted T cell fraction (not recorded which). The receptors were gathered from a female donor with ankylosing spondylitis or in good health (not recorded which).

This chain joins TRBV7-9 and TRBJ2-1, with 13 bases aligning to TRBD2. The trim removed 2 bases at V and 9 bases at J, leaving 7 bases unmatched. Germline CDR1 reads SEHNR; CDR2 reads FQNEAQ (reference sequence). The CDR3 totals 16 residues. CDR3 sequence: CASSLHGLAGEVEQFF. Here the CDR3 DNA reads TGTGCCAGCAGCTTACACGGACTAGCGGGAGAGGTTGAGCAGTTCTTC.

This clonotype was recorded a few times. V gene TRBV20-1 combines with J gene TRBJ2-3; weak D call: TRBD1 (5 bases). This CDR3 comprises 14 residues. V lost 6 bases to trimming and J lost 3 bases, with 16 bases between them. Per the germline V gene, CDR1 is DFQATT and CDR2 is SNEGSKA (reference sequence). The CDR3 DNA is TGCAGTGCCTACGGCAGGGTCGGGACAGATACGCAGTATTTT. This gives the protein CSAYGRVGTDTQYF.

The count of this clonotype is one. The chain joins TRBV18 to TRBJ2-4, with D tentatively TRBD1 (5 bases). Germline CDR1 is KGHSH and CDR2 is LQKENI. The CDR3 has 14 amino acids. V was pared by 3 bases and J by 9 bases, with 15 bases between. DNA for the CDR3: TGTGCCAGCTCACCTCCTCAGGGAAGCAGCATTCAGTACTTC. Protein sequence: CASSPPQGSSIQYF.

The rearrangement joins TRBV15 to TRBJ2-7; 7 positions agree with TRBD2. The germline V gene encodes CDR1 LNHNV and CDR2 YYDKDF (reference sequence). V shed 5 bases and J 8 bases; nucleotides not matched to a gene: 21. The CDR3 consists of 17 residues. This CDR3 is CATSPKAPGLVGRKQYF. As DNA, the CDR3 is TGTGCCACCAGCCCAAAGGCCCCCGGACTAGTGGGGCGGAAGCAGTACTTC.

The genes are TRBV6-1 and TRBJ2-5; 13 bases are a match to TRBD2. Germline-derived CDR1 and CDR2 are MNHNS and SASEGT. Trimming took 5 bases from V and 4 from J; bases not matched to a gene: 10. The CDR3 has 17 residues. CDR3 region: CASSPLLAGGIGETQYF. In nucleotides, the CDR3 is TGTGCCAGCAGTCCCCTACTAGCGGGAGGGATTGGAGAGACCCAGTACTTC.

The sample holds a few counts of this clonotype. The chain joins TRBV4-1 to TRBJ2-1, with 9 nucleotides matching TRBD2. CDR1 and CDR2 from the germline V gene are MGHRA and YSYEKL. The CDR3 extends over 16 amino acids. V dropped 1 base and J dropped 2; count of bases not matched to a gene: 3. CDR3 sequence: CASSQVGTSTYNEQFF. The CDR3 DNA sequence: TGCGCCAGCAGCCAAGTCGGGACTAGCACCTACAATGAGCAGTTCTTC.

This clonotype was recorded many times. This chain links TRBV20-1 with TRBJ2-7, with D perhaps assigned TRBD1 or TRBD2 (5 bases each). CDR3 length equals 13 residues. V was clipped by 4 bases and J by 3 bases, with 13 bases between them. Germline V gene sequence: CDR1 DFQATT, CDR2 SNEGSKA (reference sequence). The CDR3 is CSAISGTFYEQYF. CDR3 DNA sequence: TGCAGTGCTATCTCCGGGACGTTCTACGAGCAGTACTTC.

The V gene is TRBV6-2 or TRBV6-3, the J gene TRBJ2-7; no definite D call. Per the germline V gene, CDR1 is MNHEY and CDR2 is SVGEGT. V was cut by 4 bases and J by 4 bases, with 11 bases left in between. The CDR3 loop spans 13 amino acids. Here the CDR3 reads CASSLIDLYEQYF. CDR3 nucleotides: TGTGCCAGCAGTTTGATCGATTTATACGAGCAGTACTTC.